This T cell receptor beta chain was profiled in a study of shared clonotypes between healthy human individuals (TCRdb year 2020). Background on the whole study: The cohort comprised two women and a few men aged 18 to 49 years. For each donor, CD4 naive and CD4 memory were each run on three plates, CD8 naive on two plates, and CD8 memory on one plate. To estimate repertoire size and how much clonotypes are shared between individuals, the study performed deep sequencing of blood TCR repertoires from about five healthy adults. To increase sequencing depth and limit assay-specific biases, different laboratories used diverse techniques to prepare libraries and sequence TCR repertoires. Each donor's leukapheresis produced roughly between roughly 0.85 and 9.5 billion PBMCs. Overall study outcomes, separate from this receptor: Sampling was limited to blood, and TCR repertoires in tissue likely differ from TCR repertoires in blood. Rarefaction of sorted-subset datasets indicated incomplete sequencing despite the large sequencing depth. Because the study included a small number of donors, the genetic and exposure-history diversity represented was limited. Approximately 4.8% of naive CD4, 3.5% of naive CD8, about 2.5% of memory CD4, and around 0.4% of memory CD8 clonotypes were shared across four donors. Estimated clonotype richness was generally larger for naive than for memory subsets. Pairwise subsampling indicated that sequencing depth was expected to affect the degree of clonotype sharing among donors. Higher generation probabilities were observed for clonotypes shared by all four sorted-subset donors than for non-shared clonotypes.

Details on this clone: Its antigen is unknown. Base-call qualities are not available, and no considerably larger clone is one nucleotide away.

The donors were healthy, HIV-negative adults who had no recently reported acute infections or vaccinations. All donors were Caucasian adults living in Nashville, Tennessee, USA. CD4+ T cells were enriched by magnetic negative selection, after which naive cells were positively selected on CD45RA and the negative fraction was taken as the memory subset. Blood was obtained by leukapheresis, after which PBMCs were separated by Ficoll-Histopaque density gradient centrifugation and cryopreserved in liquid nitrogen vapor phase. Analytical flow cytometry was used to check the purity and quantity of every magnetically sorted T cell population. Genomic DNA was isolated from each sorted fraction and quantified by UV absorbance on a Nanodrop 2000c. Using the deep immunoSEQ assay, multiplex PCR amplified TCR CDR3 regions from genomic DNA. Extracted genomic DNA from each cell subset was distributed evenly across all wells of several immunoSEQ 96-well plates, and each plate was treated as a replicate. Each replicate PCR for sorted subsets received around 200 ng genomic DNA, equal to some 32,000 T cell genomes. The purified libraries were quantified using a Qubit 3.0 fluorometer, sized with a Bioanalyzer 2100, and then quantified again using the KAPA Library Quantification kit. A separate single-read 150-cycle Illumina NextSeq 550 flow cell was used to sequence each immunoSEQ 96-well plate. The source study handled its data this way. Because only junctional sequences without quality scores were contained in the immunoSEQ output, filtering matching that applied to full-length reads could not be performed. Sequences were annotated with PyIR, a Python wrapper for IgBLAST v1.9, and V/J genes and CDR3 were assigned using IMGT germline references. Reads with weak V/J assignments (E-value above 1e-6), missing CDR3, stop codons, out-of-frame junctions, or ambiguous translated residues were removed. V3J clonotypes were defined by identical inferred V gene, J gene, and CDR3 amino acid sequence. Percentage overlap between repertoires was computed as shared unique clonotypes divided by the size of the smaller repertoire. Richness of each repertoire was evaluated using RTK rarefaction, the Chao1 estimator, and Recon v2.1 estimates of unobserved clonotypes. OLGA was used to compute generation probabilities for all TCRbeta clonotypes that the gDNA method yielded from a handful of donors. As stored in TCRdb, this immuneACCESS dataset retains in-frame rearrangements with V and J assigned. A fraction of the clones does not appear; measured against another copy, unresolved V genes explain less than half of the discrepancy, and the remainder lacks a known reason. V and J calls and clone size are as listed in that table; D and trimming were resolved from the DNA. Counted in this sample were about 730,000 clones; over 55% of them appeared once. The ten largest clonotypes hold roughly 1.8% of the sample.

Including cysteine and phenylalanine, the CDR3 has 14 amino acids. CDR3 DNA is the only sequence kept; it has 42 bases, read in frame from the first base. V is cut by 4 bases and J by 6 bases, and the space between the germline ends is 12 bases. The germline V gene (reference sequence) gives CDR1 as LNHDA and CDR2 as SQIVND. The clonotype comes from a woman in her 30s in good health. Sequenced: memory CD4+ T cells sorted from blood. This sample's cell subset or site label indicates: CD45RA-negative fraction. Recombination linked TRBV19 to TRBJ1-4; TRBD1 is possibly the D segment (5 matching bases). This receptor has the CDR3 CASSTTEGHEKLFF. DNA sequence: TGTGCCAGTAGTACGACAGAAGGTCATGAAAAACTGTTTTTT.